The clone carrying this T cell receptor beta chain was seen a few times. Its antigen remains unidentified. A clone one base away is much larger, so this may be a read error. The CDR3 regions of TCR beta were amplified from RNA transcripts. Researchers ran a first-round RT-PCR on the TCR CDR3 using the HTBI primer set. MiXCR, run by TCRdb on the multiplex PCR reads, gives a single entry per CDR3 protein. The sample lists 450,000 to 600,000 distinct CDR3 sequences, around 15% occurring once. The data were taken from a study of T cells in Graves' hyperthyroidism and ophthalmopathy. Broader study findings: Most thyroid clonotypes that were expanded above 0.001 also turned up in blood.

CDR3 length: 15 residues. Stable Graves' hyperthyroidism denoted no ophthalmopathy progression over 18 months. Recently diagnosed hyperthyroidism of less than 2 months' duration affected patients aged 18 to 65. The sample taken for sequencing was blood. The chain couples TRBV12-3 or TRBV12-4 to TRBJ2-2; a weak D match, TRBD1 (5 bases). The sequence was collected from a woman in her thirties or forties with Graves' hyperthyroidism. Here the CDR3 reads CAGSLAGINTGELFF. CDR3 DNA: TGTGCCGGCAGTTTAGCAGGGATTAACACCGGGGAGCTGTTTTTT.